The present entry profiles one TCR beta chain with its context. The length of the CDR3 is 14 residues. V was clipped by 0 bases and J by 0 bases, with 5 bases between them. Germline V gives CDR1 MNHEY, CDR2 SVGEGT. The data are from a study of blood T cells in healthy people across ages. Each donor was a healthy Caucasian individual from Russia, aged roughly 6 to 90. The use of a sample-barcoded 5' primer and a J-beta primer mix characterized a second PCR of roughly 7 to 11 cycles. A single record per CDR3 protein comes from TCRdb applying MiXCR to the 5' RACE reads. This table holds nearly 1 million distinct CDR3 sequences, 45% to 60% found once.

This clonotype originated in a woman aged 55-70 years in good health. J is TRBJ2-5 and V is TRBV6-2 or TRBV6-3, with a tentative D call TRBD1 (5 bases). The specimen was blood. The CDR3 DNA reads TGTGCCAGCAGTTACTCGACAGACCAAGAGACCCAGTACTTC. Protein: CASSYSTDQETQYF.